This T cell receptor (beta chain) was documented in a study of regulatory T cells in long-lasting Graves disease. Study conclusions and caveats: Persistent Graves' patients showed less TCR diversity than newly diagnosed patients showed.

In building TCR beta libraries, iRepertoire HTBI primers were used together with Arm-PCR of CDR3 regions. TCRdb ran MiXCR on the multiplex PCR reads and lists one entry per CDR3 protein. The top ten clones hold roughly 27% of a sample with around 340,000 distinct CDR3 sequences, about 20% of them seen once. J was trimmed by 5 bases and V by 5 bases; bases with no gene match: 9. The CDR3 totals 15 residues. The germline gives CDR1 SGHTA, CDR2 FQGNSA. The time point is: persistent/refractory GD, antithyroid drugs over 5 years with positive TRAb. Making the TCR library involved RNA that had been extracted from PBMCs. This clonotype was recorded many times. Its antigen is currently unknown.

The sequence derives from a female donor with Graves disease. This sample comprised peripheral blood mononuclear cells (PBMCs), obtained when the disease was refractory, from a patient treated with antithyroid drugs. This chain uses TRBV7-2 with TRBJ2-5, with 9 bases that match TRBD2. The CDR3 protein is CASSDRRGGRETQYF. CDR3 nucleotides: TGTGCCAGCAGCGATAGGCGGGGGGGCCGGGAGACCCAGTACTTC.